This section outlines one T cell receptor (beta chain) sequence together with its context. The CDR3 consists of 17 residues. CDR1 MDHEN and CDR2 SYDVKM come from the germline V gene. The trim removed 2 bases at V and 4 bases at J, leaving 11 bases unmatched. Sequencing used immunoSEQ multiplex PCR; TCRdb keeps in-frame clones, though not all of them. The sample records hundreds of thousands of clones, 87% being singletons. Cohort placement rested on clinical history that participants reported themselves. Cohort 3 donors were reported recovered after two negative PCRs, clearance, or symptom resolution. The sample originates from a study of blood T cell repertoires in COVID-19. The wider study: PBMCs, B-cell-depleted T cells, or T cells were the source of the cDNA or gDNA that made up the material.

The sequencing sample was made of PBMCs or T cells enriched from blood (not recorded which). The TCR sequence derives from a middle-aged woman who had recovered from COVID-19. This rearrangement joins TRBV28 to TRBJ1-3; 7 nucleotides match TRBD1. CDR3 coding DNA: TGTGCCAGCAGTTTACCCTTGGACAGGATACTCGGAAACACCATATATTTT. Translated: CASSLPLDRILGNTIYF.